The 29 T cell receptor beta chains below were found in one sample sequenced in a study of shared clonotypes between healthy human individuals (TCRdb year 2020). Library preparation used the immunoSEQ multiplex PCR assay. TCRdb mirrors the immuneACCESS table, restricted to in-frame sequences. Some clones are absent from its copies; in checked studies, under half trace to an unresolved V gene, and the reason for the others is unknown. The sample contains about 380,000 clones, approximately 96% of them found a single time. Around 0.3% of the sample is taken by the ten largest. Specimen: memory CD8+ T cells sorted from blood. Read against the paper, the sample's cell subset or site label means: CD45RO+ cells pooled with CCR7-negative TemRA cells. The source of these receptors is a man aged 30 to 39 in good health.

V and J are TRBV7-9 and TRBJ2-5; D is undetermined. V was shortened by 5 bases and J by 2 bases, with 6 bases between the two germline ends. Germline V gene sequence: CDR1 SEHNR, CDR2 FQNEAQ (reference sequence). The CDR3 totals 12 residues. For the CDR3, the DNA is TGTGCCAGCAGCACAGCACAAGAGACCCAGTACTTC. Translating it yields CASSTAQETQYF.

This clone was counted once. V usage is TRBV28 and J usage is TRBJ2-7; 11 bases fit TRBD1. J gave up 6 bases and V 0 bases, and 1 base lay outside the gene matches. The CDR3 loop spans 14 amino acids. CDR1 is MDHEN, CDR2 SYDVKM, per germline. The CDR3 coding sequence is TGTGCCAGCAGTTTATGGGACAGGGGGCGCGAGCAGTACTTC. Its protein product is CASSLWDRGREQYF.

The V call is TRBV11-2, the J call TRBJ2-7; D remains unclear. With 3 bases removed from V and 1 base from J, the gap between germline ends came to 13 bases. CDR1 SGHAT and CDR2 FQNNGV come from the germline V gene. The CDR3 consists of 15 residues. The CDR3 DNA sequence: TGTGCCAGCAGCTTGAATTCCCCTACGTCCTACGAGCAGTACTTC. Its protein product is CASSLNSPTSYEQYF.

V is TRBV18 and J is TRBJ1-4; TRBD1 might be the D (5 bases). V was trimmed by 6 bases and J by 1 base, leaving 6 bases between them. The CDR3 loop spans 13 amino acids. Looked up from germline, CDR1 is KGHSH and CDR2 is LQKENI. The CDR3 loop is CASSQGTNEKLFF. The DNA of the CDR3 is TGTGCCAGCTCTCAGGGAACTAATGAAAAACTGTTTTTT.

The CDR3 is CAWSVGDRIQETQYF. CDR3 DNA sequence: TGTGCCTGGAGTGTGGGGGACAGGATCCAAGAGACCCAGTACTTC. The chain uses TRBV30 and TRBJ2-5; 8 bases agree with TRBD1. The CDR3 covers 15 residues. The junction had 4 bases not matched to a gene; V was cut back by 0 bases and J by 1 base. The germline V gene has CDR1 GTSNPN and CDR2 SVGIG (reference sequence).

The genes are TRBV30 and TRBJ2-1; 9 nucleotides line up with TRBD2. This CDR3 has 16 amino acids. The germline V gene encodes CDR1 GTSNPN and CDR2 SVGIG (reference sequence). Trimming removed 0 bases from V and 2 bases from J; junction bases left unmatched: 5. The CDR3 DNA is TGTGCCTGGAGTGTAAAACGACTAGCGGCCTACAATGAGCAGTTCTTC. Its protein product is CAWSVKRLAAYNEQFF. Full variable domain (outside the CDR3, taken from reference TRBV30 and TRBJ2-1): SQTIHQWPATLVQPVGSPLSLECTVEGTSNPNLYWYRQAAGRGLQLLFYSVGIGQISSEVPQNLSASRPQDRQFILSSKKLLLSDSGFYLCAWSVKRLAAYNEQFFGPGTRLTVL.

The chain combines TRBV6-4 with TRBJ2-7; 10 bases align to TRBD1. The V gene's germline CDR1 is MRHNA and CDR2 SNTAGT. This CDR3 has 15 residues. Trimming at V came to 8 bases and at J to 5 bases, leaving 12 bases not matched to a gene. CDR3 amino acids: CASSFPTGGLNEQYF. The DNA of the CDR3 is TGTGCCAGCTCCTTTCCGACAGGGGGCCTAAACGAGCAGTACTTC.

CDR3 residues: CASSGGGTGDEQYF. The CDR3 DNA reads as TGTGCCAGCAGCGGGGGCGGGACAGGGGACGAGCAGTACTTC. The chain is built from TRBV7-2 and TRBJ2-7; 10 positions match TRBD1. The CDR3 is made up of 14 amino acids. The germline gives CDR1 SGHTA, CDR2 FQGNSA. J gave up 5 bases and V 5 bases, and 6 bases lay outside the gene matches.

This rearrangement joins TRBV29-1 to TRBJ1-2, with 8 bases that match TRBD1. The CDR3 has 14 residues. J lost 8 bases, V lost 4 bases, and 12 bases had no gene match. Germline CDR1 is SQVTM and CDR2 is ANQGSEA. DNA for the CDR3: TGCAGCGTTGGGACAGGGAACCCTGGGAACGGCTACACCTTC. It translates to CSVGTGNPGNGYTF.

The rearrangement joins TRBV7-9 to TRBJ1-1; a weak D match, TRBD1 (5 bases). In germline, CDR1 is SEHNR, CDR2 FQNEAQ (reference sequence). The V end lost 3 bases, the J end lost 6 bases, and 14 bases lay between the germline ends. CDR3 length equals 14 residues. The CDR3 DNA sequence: TGTGCCAGCAGCTTTCGGTCTTGGACACCTGAAGCTTTCTTT. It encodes CASSFRSWTPEAFF.

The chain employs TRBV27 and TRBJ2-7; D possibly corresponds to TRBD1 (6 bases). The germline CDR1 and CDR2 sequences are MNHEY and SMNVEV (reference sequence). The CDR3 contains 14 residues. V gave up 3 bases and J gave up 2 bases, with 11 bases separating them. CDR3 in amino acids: CASSFFRDTYEQYF. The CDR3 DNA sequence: TGTGCCAGCAGTTTTTTCCGGGACACCTACGAGCAGTACTTC.

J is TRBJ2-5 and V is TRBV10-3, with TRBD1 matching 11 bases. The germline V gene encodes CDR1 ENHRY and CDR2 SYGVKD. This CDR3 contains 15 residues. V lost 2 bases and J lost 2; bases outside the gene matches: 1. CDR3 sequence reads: CAISERDRGQETQYF. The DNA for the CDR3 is TGTGCCATCAGTGAGCGGGACAGGGGGCAAGAGACCCAGTACTTC.

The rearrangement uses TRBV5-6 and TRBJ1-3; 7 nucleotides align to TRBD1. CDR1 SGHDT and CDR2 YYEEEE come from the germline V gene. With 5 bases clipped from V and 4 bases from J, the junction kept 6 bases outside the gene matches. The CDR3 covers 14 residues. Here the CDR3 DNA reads TGTGCCAGCAGGCAGACAGGGTCCGGAAACACCATATATTTT. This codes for CASRQTGSGNTIYF.

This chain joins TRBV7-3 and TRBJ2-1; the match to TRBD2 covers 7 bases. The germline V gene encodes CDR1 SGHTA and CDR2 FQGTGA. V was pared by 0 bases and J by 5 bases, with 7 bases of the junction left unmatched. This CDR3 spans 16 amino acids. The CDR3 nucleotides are TGTGCCAGCAGCTTAACCGTGCCTAGCGGTCACAATGAGCAGTTCTTC. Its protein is CASSLTVPSGHNEQFF.

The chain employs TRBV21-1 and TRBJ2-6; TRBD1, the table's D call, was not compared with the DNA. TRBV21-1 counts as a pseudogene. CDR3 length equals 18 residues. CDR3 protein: CASSKAERGHGGANVLTF. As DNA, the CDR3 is TGTGCCAGCAGCAAAGCGGAGAGGGGGCACGGTGGGGCCAACGTCCTGACTTTC.

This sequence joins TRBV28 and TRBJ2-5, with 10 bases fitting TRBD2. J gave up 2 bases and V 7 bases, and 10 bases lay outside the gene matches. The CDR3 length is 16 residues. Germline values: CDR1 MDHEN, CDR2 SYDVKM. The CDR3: CASKISGTSVQETQYF. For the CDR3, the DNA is TGTGCCAGCAAGATCTCCGGGACTAGCGTGCAAGAGACCCAGTACTTC.

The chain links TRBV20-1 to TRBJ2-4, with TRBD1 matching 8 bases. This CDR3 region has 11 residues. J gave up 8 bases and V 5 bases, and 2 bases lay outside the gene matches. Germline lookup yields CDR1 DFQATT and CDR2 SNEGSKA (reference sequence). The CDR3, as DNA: TGCAGTGCTGAGGACAGGGACATTCAGTACTTC. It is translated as CSAEDRDIQYF.

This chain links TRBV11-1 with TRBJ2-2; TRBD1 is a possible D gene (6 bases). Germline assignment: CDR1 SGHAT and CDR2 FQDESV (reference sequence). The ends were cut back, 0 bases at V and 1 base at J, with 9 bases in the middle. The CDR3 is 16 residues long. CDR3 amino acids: CASSLAPGQNTGELFF. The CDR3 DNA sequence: TGTGCCAGCAGCTTAGCGCCGGGACAGAACACCGGGGAGCTGTTTTTT.

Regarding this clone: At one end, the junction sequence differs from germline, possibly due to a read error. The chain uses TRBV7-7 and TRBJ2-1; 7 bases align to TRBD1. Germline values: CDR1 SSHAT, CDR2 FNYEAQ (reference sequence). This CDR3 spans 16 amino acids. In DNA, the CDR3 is TGTGCTAGCAGCTTAGCGTCAGGGGGACCCTACAATGAGCAGTTCTTC. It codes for CASSLASGGPYNEQFF.

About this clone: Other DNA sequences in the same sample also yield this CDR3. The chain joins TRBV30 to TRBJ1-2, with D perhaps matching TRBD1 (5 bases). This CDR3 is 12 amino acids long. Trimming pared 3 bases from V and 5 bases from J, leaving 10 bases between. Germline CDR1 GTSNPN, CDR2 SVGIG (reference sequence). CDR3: CAWSRDSYGYTF. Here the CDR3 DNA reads TGTGCCTGGAGCAGGGATTCTTATGGCTACACCTTC.

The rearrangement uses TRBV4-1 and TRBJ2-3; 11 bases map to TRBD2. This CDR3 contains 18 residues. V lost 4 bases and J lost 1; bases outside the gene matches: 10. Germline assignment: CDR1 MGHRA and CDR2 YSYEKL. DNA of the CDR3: TGCGCCAGCAGCCCTGGCCCCACTAGCGGGAGTCGCACAGATACGCAGTATTTT. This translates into CASSPGPTSGSRTDTQYF.

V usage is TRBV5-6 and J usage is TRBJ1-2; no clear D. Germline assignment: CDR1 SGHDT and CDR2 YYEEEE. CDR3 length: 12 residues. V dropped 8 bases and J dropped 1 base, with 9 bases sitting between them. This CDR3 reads CASWSNNYGYTF. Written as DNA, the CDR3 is TGTGCCAGTTGGAGCAATAACTATGGCTACACCTTC.

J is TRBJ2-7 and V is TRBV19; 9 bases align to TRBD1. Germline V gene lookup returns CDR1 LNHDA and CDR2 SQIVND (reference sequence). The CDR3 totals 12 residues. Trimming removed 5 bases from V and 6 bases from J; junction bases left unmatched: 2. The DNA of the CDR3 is TGTGCCAGTAGTGTGGACAGGGGCGAGCAGTACTTC. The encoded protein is CASSVDRGEQYF. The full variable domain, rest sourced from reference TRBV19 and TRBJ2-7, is DGGITQSPKYLFRKEGQNVTLSCEQNLNHDAMYWYRQDPGQGLRLIYYSQIVNDFQKGDIAEGYSVSREKKESFPLTVTSAQKNPTAFYLCASSVDRGEQYFGPGTRLTVT.

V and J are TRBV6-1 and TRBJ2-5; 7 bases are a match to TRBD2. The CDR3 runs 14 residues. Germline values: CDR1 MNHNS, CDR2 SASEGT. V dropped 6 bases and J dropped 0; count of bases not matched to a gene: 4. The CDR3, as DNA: TGTGCCAGCAGGCACGGGACTAACCAAGAGACCCAGTACTTC. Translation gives CASRHGTNQETQYF.

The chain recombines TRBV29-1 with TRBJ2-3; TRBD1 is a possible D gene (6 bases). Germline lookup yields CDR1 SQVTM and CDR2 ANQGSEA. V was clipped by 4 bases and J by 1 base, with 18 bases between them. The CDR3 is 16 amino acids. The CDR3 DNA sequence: TGCAGCGTTGCCCCCTTCAACAGGGATCGCACAGATACGCAGTATTTT. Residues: CSVAPFNRDRTDTQYF.

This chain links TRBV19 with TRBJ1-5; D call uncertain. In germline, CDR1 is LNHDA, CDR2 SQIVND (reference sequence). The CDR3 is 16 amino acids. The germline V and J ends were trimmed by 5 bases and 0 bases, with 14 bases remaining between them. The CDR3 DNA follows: TGTGCCAGTAGTCCCGGTTCCCCCTATAGCAATCAGCCCCAGCATTTT. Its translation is CASSPGSPYSNQPQHF.

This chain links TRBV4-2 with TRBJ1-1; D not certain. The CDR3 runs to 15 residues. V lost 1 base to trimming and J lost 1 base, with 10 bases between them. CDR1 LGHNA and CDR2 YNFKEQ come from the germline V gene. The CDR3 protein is CASSQVSIWNTEAFF. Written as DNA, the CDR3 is TGTGCCAGCAGCCAAGTCAGCATTTGGAACACTGAAGCTTTCTTT.

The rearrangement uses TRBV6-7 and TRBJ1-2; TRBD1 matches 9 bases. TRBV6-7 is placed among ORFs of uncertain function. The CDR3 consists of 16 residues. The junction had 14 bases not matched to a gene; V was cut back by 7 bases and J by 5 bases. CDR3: CASTRCPGTGHYGYTF. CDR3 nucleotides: TGTGCCAGCACTCGTTGTCCCGGGACAGGGCATTATGGCTACACCTTC.

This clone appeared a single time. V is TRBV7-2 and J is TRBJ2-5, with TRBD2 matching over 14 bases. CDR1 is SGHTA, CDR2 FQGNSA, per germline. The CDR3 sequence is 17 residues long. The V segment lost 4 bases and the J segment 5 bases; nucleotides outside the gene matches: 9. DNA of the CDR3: TGTGCCAGCAGCTCCGTCCGACTAGCGGGAGGGCGGGAGACCCAGTACTTC. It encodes CASSSVRLAGGRETQYF.